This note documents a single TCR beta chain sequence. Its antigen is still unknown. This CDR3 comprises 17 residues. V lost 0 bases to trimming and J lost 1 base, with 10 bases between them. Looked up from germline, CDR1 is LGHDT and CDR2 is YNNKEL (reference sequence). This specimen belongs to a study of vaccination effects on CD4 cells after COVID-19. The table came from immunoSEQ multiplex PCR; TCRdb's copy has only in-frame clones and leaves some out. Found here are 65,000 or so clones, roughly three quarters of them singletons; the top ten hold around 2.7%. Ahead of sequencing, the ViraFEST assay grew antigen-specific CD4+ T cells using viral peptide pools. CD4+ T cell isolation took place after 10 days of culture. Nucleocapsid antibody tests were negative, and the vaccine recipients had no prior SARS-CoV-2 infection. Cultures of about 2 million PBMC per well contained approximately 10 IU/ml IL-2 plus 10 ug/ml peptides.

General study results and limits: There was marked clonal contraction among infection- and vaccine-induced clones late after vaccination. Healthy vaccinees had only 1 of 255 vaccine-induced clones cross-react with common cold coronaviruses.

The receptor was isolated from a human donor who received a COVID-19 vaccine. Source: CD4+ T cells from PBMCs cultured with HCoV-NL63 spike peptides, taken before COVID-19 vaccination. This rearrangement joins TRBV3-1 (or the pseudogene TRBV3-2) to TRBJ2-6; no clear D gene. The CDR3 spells CASSQDLSASGANVLTF. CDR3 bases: TGTGCCAGCAGCCAAGATCTATCAGCATCTGGGGCCAACGTCCTGACTTTC.